This T cell receptor (beta chain) was sequenced during a study of blood T cell repertoires in COVID-19 (dated by TCRdb to between 2020 and 2021). About the full investigation: Samples covering the acute and convalescent phases of COVID-19 were provided by collaborators in the United States, Italy and Spain. Where available, HLA class I and class II types were taken from metadata supplied by the sample provider and were not determined by assay-based typing. The sample metadata nearly always contained a de-identified subject ID, COVID-19 status, age in years and sex. A freely available public database, intended as a resource for researchers studying the immune response to SARS-CoV-2, is where the repertoires were released. Deeply sampled blood TCRbeta repertoires from subjects exposed to, actively infected with, or recovered from COVID-19 were included in the dataset. The material from the prospective study consisted of cDNA or gDNA derived from T cells, B-cell-depleted T cells, or PBMCs. The samples were drawn from the first 160 participants of the ongoing ImmuneRACE study and from some 1,300 subjects provided by 6 global collaborators. The investigation overall reported the following: The quantity of clinical and demographic metadata differed by source and by participant and was supplied without curation.

One collaborating source in Seattle enrolled patients during active infection and followed them longitudinally through the course of disease. Whole blood was collected in K2EDTA tubes by collaborating institutions according to the institutions' own protocols. For TCRbeta analysis, collaborator samples were shipped as frozen whole blood, as isolated PBMCs, or as DNA extracted from either sample type. TCRbeta CDR3 regions were amplified from genomic DNA using the immunoSEQ Assay, a bias-controlled multiplex PCR. From the authors' description of their analysis: The number of nucleated cells in each sample was estimated by amplification of reference gene primers within the assay. To quantify the absolute abundance of each unique TCRbeta CDR3 rearrangement, sequence reads were collapsed and filtered. Productive Simpson clonality was computed per sample as the square root of Simpson's diversity index over productive rearrangements. Not all clones reach the TCRdb copy of this immuneACCESS table, which keeps in-frame sequences only. Checked studies attribute under half of the gap to unresolved V genes and leave the rest unexplained. The V and J calls and clone size were taken over from that table, and D and trimming were inferred from the DNA. In all, the sample holds about 300,000 clones, and about 91% of those were seen once. 1.6% of the sample is in the top ten clones.

This clone was counted a few times. It has no known antigen specificity. Base qualities are missing; no much larger clone stands one base away. The sample comprised peripheral blood. The sequence was obtained from a woman in her 30s with COVID-19, enrolled during active disease.

The CDR3 protein sequence reads: CASSESSGLGGYTF. The DNA reads TGCGCCAGCAGTGAGTCTTCAGGCCTTGGTGGCTACACCTTC. The sequence links TRBV10-2 to TRBJ1-2, with no confident D gene call. The CDR3 runs 14 residues from the cysteine to the phenylalanine. Just the 42-base CDR3 DNA is kept, in frame starting at base 1. Looking up the germline V gene yields CDR1 WSHSY and CDR2 SAAADI. Trimming at the junction amounts to 0 bases on V and 7 bases on J, and the germline ends lie 12 bases apart.